This TCR beta chain was sequenced during a study of identical twins. Study results and caveats: Cord blood beta clonotypes that were abundant carried fewer insertions, and memory repertoires showed no such trend.

As to this clonotype: Its antigen is unknown.

Template switching supplied a universal primer site; unique molecular identifiers were carried on the cDNA. TCRdb used MiXCR to reprocess the 5' RACE reads, holding one entry per CDR3 protein. The sample has 510,000 or so distinct CDR3 sequences, about 15% seen once. In every case, the donor was a healthy Caucasian. The same data also went into a second study, on yellow fever vaccine responses in identical twins.

Specimen: CD4+ T cells sorted from blood. This clonotype originated in a woman aged 18-29 years in good health.

The CDR3 reads CATSDRTSGDTQYF. In DNA form, the CDR3 reads TGTGCCACCAGTGACCGGACTAGCGGAGATACGCAGTATTTT. The V call is TRBV24-1, the J call TRBJ2-3; TRBD2 matches at 10 bases. V gave up 4 bases and J gave up 5 bases; unmatched junction bases: 2. From germline, CDR1 is KGHDR and CDR2 SFDVKD. The CDR3 runs 14 residues.